The sequence of this T cell receptor (beta chain) was determined in a study of blood T cells in healthy people across ages. A sample-barcoded 5' primer and a J-beta primer mix were used in a second PCR of roughly 7 to 11 cycles. MiXCR was run by TCRdb on the 5' RACE reads, yielding one entry per CDR3 protein. Among 1.5 million to 2 million distinct CDR3 sequences, roughly 50% were seen once, and the ten largest hold 2.1%. Regarding the study as a whole: Compared with aged donors, long-lived donors showed fewer expanded clones, suggesting selection.

Germline V gives CDR1 LNHNV, CDR2 YYDKDF (reference sequence). The CDR3 is 15 residues long. V shed 1 base and J shed 3 bases, with 12 bases lying between them. About this clonotype: The antigen remains undetermined.

V is TRBV15 and J is TRBJ2-5, with D perhaps being TRBD1 or TRBD2 (5 bases each). The origin of this receptor is a woman between 40 and 55 years old in good health. The source material was blood. CDR3 region: CATSRGGAREETQYF. CDR3 coding DNA: TGTGCCACCAGCAGAGGAGGGGCCAGGGAAGAGACCCAGTACTTC.